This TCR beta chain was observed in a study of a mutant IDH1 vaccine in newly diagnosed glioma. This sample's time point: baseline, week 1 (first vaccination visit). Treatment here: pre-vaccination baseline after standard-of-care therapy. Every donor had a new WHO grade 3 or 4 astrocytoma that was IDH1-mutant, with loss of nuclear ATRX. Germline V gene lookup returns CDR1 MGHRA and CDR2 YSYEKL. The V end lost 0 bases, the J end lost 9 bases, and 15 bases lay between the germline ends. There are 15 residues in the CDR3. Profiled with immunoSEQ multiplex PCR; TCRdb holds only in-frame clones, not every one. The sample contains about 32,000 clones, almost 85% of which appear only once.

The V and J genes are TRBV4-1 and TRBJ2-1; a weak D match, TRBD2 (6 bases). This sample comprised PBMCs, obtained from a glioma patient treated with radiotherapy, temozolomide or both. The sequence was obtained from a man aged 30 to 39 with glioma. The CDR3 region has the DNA TGCGCCAGCAGCCAAGATAAAGCGTGGAGGGTTGAGCAGTTCTTC. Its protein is CASSQDKAWRVEQFF.